By frequency in the sample, the clone carrying this T cell receptor beta chain is large. The antigen is not known. TRB rearrangements spanning V, D and J were amplified using mixed TRB-A/B primers. TCRdb independently ran MiXCR on the multiplex PCR reads; one entry per CDR3 protein. The repertoire has more than 550 distinct CDR3 sequences, under 30% of them found once; the top ten carry approximately 31%. The sample belongs to a study of T cell repertoires in aging, cancer and after chemotherapy. Study overall: The full dataset contained 7 million to 9.5 million TCR reads.

TCR beta rearrangements were amplified from peripheral blood genomic DNA. Germline V gene lookup returns CDR1 GTSNPN and CDR2 SVGIG (reference sequence). The CDR3 is 13 amino acids. With 5 bases removed from V and 0 bases from J, the gap between germline ends came to 9 bases. General study findings and limits: Loss of evenness, beyond lost richness, contributed to age-related TCR diversity decline in cancer patients. In each cancer cohort, median generation probability increased across chemotherapy, suggesting thymic output rebounded.

The source is a human donor in good health. This sequence joins TRBV30 and TRBJ2-3, with a tentative D call TRBD1 (5 bases). Sequenced: blood. CDR3 residues: CAWSGISTDTQYF. The CDR3 DNA follows: TGTGCCTGGTCAGGGATAAGCACAGATACGCAGTATTTT.